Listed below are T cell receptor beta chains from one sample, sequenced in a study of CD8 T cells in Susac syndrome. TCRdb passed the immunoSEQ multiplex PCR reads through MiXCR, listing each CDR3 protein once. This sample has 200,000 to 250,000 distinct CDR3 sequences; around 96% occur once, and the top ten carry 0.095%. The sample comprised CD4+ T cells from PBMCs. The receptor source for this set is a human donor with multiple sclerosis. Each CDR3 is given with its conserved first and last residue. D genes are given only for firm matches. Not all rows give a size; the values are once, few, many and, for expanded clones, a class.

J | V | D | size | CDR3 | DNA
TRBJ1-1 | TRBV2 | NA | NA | CATAPWNTEAFF | TGTGCCACCGCCCCTTGGAACACTGAAGCTTTCTTT
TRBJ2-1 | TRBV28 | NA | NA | CASSFWGWGNEQFF | TGTGCCAGCAGTTTCTGGGGGTGGGGCAATGAGCAGTTCTTC
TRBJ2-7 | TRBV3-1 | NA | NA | CASSRRLVGYEQYF | TGTGCCAGCAGCCGCCGACTAGTCGGCTACGAGCAGTACTTC
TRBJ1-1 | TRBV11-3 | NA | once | CASSHSPNTEAFF | TGTGCCAGCAGTCACAGTCCGAACACTGAAGCTTTCTTT
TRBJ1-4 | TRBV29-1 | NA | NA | CSVAVHPGEKLFF | TGCAGCGTCGCAGTCCACCCCGGGGAAAAACTGTTTTTT
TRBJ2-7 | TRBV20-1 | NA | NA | CSARDTGRSYEQYF | TGCAGTGCTAGAGACACGGGACGGTCCTACGAGCAGTACTTC
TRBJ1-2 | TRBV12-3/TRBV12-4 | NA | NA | CASSPTRGSWGYTF | TGTGCCAGCAGTCCAACCAGGGGATCGTGGGGCTACACCTTC
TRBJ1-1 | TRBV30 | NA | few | CAWSDWGLGTEAFF | TGTGCCTGGAGTGATTGGGGCTTGGGCACTGAAGCTTTCTTT
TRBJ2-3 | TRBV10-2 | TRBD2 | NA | CASRDPGTSGTDTQYF | TGCGCCAGCAGGGACCCCGGGACTAGCGGCACAGATACGCAGTATTTT
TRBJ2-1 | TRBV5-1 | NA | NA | CASSLGTVDYNEQFF | TGCGCCAGCAGCTTGGGGACAGTCGACTACAATGAGCAGTTCTTC
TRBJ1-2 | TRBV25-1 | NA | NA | CASSGNKYGYTF | TGTGCCAGCAGTGGGAACAAGTATGGCTACACCTTC
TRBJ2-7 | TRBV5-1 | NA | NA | CASSPVGTPPDYEQYF | TGCGCCAGCAGCCCGGTCGGGACCCCTCCGGACTACGAGCAGTACTTC
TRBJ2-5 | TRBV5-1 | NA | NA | CASSLRLELLETQYF | TGCGCCAGCAGCCTTCGACTAGAACTGTTAGAGACCCAGTACTTC
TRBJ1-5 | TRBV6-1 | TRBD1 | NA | CASSRRTGVGPNQPQHF | TGTGCCAGCAGTCGTCGGACAGGGGTCGGACCGAATCAGCCCCAGCATTTT
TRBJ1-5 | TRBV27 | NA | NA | CASGLMDQPQHF | TGTGCCAGCGGCCTCATGGATCAGCCCCAGCATTTT
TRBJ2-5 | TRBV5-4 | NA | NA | CASSFPAGTTETQYF | TGTGCCAGCAGCTTTCCGGCAGGGACGACAGAGACCCAGTACTTC
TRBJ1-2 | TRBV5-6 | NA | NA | CASSQKLGNYGYTF | TGTGCCAGCAGTCAGAAGCTCGGAAACTATGGCTACACCTTC
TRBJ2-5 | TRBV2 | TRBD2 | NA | CASSFSGVGTTQYF | TGTGCCAGCAGTTTTAGCGGGGTCGGGACGACCCAGTACTTC
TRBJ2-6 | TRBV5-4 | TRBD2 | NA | CASSFKVAGPSGANVLTF | TGTGCCAGCAGCTTTAAGGTAGCGGGGCCTTCTGGGGCCAACGTCCTGACTTTC
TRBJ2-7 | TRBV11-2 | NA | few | CASSLGQTTYEQYF | TGTGCCAGCAGCTTAGGGCAGACAACCTACGAGCAGTACTTC
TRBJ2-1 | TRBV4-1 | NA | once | CASSQPARNYNEQFF | TGCGCCAGCAGCCAACCCGCGCGGAACTACAATGAGCAGTTCTTC
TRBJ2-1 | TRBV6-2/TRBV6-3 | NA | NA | CASRDSEQFF | TGTGCCAGCAGGGATTCTGAGCAGTTCTTC
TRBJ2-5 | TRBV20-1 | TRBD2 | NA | CSAAGTSGTYQETQYF | TGCAGTGCGGCCGGGACTAGCGGGACGTACCAAGAGACCCAGTACTTC
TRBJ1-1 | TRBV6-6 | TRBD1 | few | CASSYGTAFEAFF | TGTGCCAGCAGTTACGGGACAGCCTTCGAAGCTTTCTTT
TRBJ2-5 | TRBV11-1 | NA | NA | CASSLSPVRETQYF | TGTGCCAGCAGCTTATCGCCCGTCCGAGAGACCCAGTACTTC
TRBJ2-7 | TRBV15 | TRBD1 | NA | CATSISGQGAKGYEQYF | TGTGCCACCAGTATTTCAGGACAGGGGGCGAAGGGATACGAGCAGTACTTC
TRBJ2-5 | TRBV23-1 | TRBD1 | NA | CASSTPGQGGQETQYF | TGCGCCAGCAGTACGCCGGGACAGGGAGGCCAAGAGACCCAGTACTTC
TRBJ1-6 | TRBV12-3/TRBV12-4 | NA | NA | CASRGPNSPLHF | TGTGCCAGCAGGGGACCGAATTCACCCCTCCACTTT
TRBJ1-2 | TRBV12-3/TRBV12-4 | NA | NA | CASSYSDGKVDGYTF | TGTGCCAGCAGTTATTCCGACGGGAAGGTTGATGGCTACACCTTC
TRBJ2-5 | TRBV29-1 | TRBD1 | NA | CSVEPGQGQETQYF | TGCAGCGTTGAACCGGGACAGGGACAAGAGACCCAGTACTTC
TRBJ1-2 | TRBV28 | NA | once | CASSLHDGYTF | TGTGCCAGCAGTTTGCACGATGGCTACACCTTC
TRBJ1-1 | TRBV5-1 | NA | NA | CASSRGDTNTEAFF | TGCGCCAGCAGCCGGGGCGATACAAACACTGAAGCTTTCTTT
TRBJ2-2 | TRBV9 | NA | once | CASSVVGGTGELFF | TGTGCCAGCAGCGTAGTAGGCGGCACCGGGGAGCTGTTTTTT
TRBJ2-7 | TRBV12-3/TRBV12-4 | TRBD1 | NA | CASSRATGTGRNEQYF | TGTGCCAGCAGTCGGGCGACCGGGACAGGTCGCAACGAGCAGTACTTC
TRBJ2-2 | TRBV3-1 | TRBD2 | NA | CASSQPGLAANTGELFF | TGTGCCAGCAGCCAACCGGGACTAGCGGCGAACACCGGGGAGCTGTTTTTT
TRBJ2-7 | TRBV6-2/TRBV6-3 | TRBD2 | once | CASSLLRTSEGDEQYF | TGTGCCAGCAGCCTACTACGGACTAGCGAGGGCGACGAGCAGTACTTC
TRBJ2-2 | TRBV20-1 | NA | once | CSASEVTGELFF | TGCAGTGCTAGTGAGGTCACCGGGGAGCTGTTTTTT
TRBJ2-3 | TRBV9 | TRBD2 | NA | CASSVGGVRGWATDTQYF | TGTGCCAGCAGCGTAGGTGGAGTGCGGGGGTGGGCCACAGATACGCAGTATTTT
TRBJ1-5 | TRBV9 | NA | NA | CASSGEDRYQPQHF | TGTGCCAGCAGCGGGGAAGACAGATATCAGCCCCAGCATTTT
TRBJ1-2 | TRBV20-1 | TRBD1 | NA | CSARQGTYGYTF | TGCAGTGCTCGACAGGGAACTTATGGCTACACCTTC
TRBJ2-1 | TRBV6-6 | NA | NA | CASSYPANEQFF | TGTGCCAGCAGTTACCCGGCTAATGAGCAGTTCTTC
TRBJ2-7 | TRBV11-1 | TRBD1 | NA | CASSLGTGDTISADSRIYYEQYF | TGTGCCAGCAGCTTAGGGACAGGGGATACTATATCGGCGGATAGCCGAATCTACTACGAGCAGTACTTC
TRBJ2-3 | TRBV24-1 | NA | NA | CATSDGRGAQDTQYF | TGTGCCACCAGTGATGGACGGGGGGCCCAAGATACGCAGTATTTT
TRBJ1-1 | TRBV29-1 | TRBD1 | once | CSVGTGTTEAFF | TGCAGCGTTGGGACAGGAACCACTGAAGCTTTCTTT
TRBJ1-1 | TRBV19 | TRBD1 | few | CASSRQGRNTEAFF | TGTGCCAGTAGCCGACAGGGGCGAAACACTGAAGCTTTCTTT
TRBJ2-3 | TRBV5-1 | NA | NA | CASSLKDTLYTDTQYF | TGCGCCAGCAGCTTGAAAGACACCCTATACACAGATACGCAGTATTTT
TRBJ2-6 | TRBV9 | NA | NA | CASSVAGSGANVLTF | TGTGCCAGCAGCGTAGCGGGCTCTGGGGCCAACGTCCTGACTTTC
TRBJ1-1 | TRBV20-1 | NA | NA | CSARVGSWLNTEAFF | TGCAGTGCTAGAGTGGGTTCGTGGCTGAACACTGAAGCTTTCTTT
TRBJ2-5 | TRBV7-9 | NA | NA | CASSRGEHQETQYF | TGTGCCAGCAGCCGCGGGGAGCACCAAGAGACCCAGTACTTC
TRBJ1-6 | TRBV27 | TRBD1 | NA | CASSSGQGYSLHF | TGTGCCAGCAGTTCGGGACAGGGGTATTCCCTCCACTTT
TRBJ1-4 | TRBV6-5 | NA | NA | CASSYSAGRGRLFF | TGTGCCAGCAGTTACTCGGCAGGACGAGGAAGGCTGTTTTTT